One sample yielded the 26 T cell receptor beta chains listed below, sequenced in a study of blood T cell repertoires in COVID-19. The data were produced by immunoSEQ multiplex PCR, yet TCRdb's version contains in-frame clones alone and is incomplete. The sample comprises a few hundred thousand clones, about 91% of which are singletons, and roughly 12% rests with the top ten. The source material was peripheral blood. These receptors all stem from a woman aged 45-60 years with COVID-19, enrolled during active disease.

The gene calls are TRBV11-3 and TRBJ2-1; 7 bases are shared with TRBD1. J lost 5 bases, V lost 6 bases, and 10 bases had no gene match. Germline V gene lookup returns CDR1 SGHNT and CDR2 YENEEA. The CDR3 runs 15 residues. The CDR3 bases are TGTGCCAGCAGTCACGAGGGACAGATGGACAATGAGCAGTTCTTC. Its translation is CASSHEGQMDNEQFF.

The CDR3 DNA sequence: TGTGCCAGCAGCCTACTAGCGGGGGTTCAGGAGCAGTACTTC. Amino acid sequence: CASSLLAGVQEQYF. The chain links TRBV11-1 to TRBJ2-7; 11 bases are shared with TRBD2. The CDR3 has 14 residues. The germline V gene encodes CDR1 SGHAT and CDR2 FQDESV (reference sequence). Trimming removed 5 bases from V and 7 bases from J; junction bases left unmatched: 7.

The rearrangement joins TRBV4-1 to TRBJ1-5; the D gene is possibly TRBD1 (5 bases). V was pared by 4 bases and J by 0 bases, with 13 bases between. The length of the CDR3 is 16 residues. Germline CDR1 is MGHRA and CDR2 is YSYEKL. CDR3 bases: TGCGCCAGCAGCCCTAGAACAGGAGATAGCAATCAGCCCCAGCATTTT. Translating gives CASSPRTGDSNQPQHF.

This chain links TRBV6-5 with TRBJ1-1; D ambiguous. CDR1 and CDR2 from the germline V gene are MNHEY and SVGAGI. The CDR3 loop spans 12 amino acids. The V end lost 6 bases, the J end lost 1 base, and 6 bases lay between the germline ends. This chain's CDR3 is CASRQTNTEAFF. DNA for the CDR3: TGTGCCAGCAGACAGACGAACACTGAAGCTTTCTTT.

The chain carries TRBV6-4 and TRBJ2-2, with D perhaps TRBD1 (6 bases). The CDR3 runs to 14 residues. The germline CDR1 and CDR2 sequences are MRHNA and SNTAGT. Trimming took off 6 bases at V and 5 bases at J, with 13 bases between the two ends. The CDR3 protein is CASRAGRGTGELFF. The DNA for the CDR3 is TGTGCCAGCAGGGCTGGCAGGGGAACCGGGGAGCTGTTTTTT.

The J gene is TRBJ1-2, the V gene TRBV6-6; 9 positions match TRBD1. Germline V gene data show CDR1 as MNHNY and CDR2 as SVGAGI (reference sequence). The ends lost 1 base at V and 6 bases at J; junction bases unmatched: 9. The CDR3 loop spans 16 amino acids. The CDR3 nucleotides read TGTGCCAGCAGTTACTTGAAGTGGGACAGGGAAAATGGCTACACCTTC. It encodes CASSYLKWDRENGYTF.

This clone has only one observation. The chain has TRBV23-1 and TRBJ1-6; 8 positions match TRBD1. TRBV23-1 is designated an ORF whose function remains uncertain. The V gene end was trimmed by 1 base and the J gene end by 15 bases; junction bases not matched to a gene: 8. The CDR3 totals 14 residues. The CDR3 DNA reads TGCGCCAGCAGTCAATTTTGGACAGGGAGTCGCCTCCACTTT. Encoded protein: CASSQFWTGSRLHF.

The J gene is TRBJ2-5, the V gene TRBV28; the match to TRBD2 covers 7 bases. Germline CDR1 and CDR2: MDHEN and SYDVKM. The J segment lost 1 base and the V segment lost 6 bases, leaving 11 bases of the junction unmatched. This CDR3 comprises 16 residues. CDR3 sequence reads: CASSHTRSGAQETQYF. The CDR3 DNA sequence: TGTGCCAGCAGCCATACGAGGAGCGGGGCCCAAGAGACCCAGTACTTC.

The chain employs TRBV3-1 (or the pseudogene TRBV3-2) and TRBJ2-1; D is ambiguous. V shed 1 base and J shed 3 bases, with 7 bases lying between them. The germline V gene encodes CDR1 LGHDT and CDR2 YNNKEL (reference sequence). This CDR3 is 14 amino acids long. The CDR3 is CASSQGQVYNEQFF. The CDR3 region has the DNA TGTGCCAGCAGCCAAGGGCAGGTCTACAATGAGCAGTTCTTC.

This clone appeared once. CDR3 residues: CASSSNRDTNEKLFF. In DNA, the CDR3 is TGTGCCAGCAGCTCCAACAGGGACACTAATGAAAAACTGTTTTTT. V usage is TRBV3-1 (or the pseudogene TRBV3-2) and J usage is TRBJ1-4; a possible D gene is TRBD1 (6 bases). CDR1 is LGHDT and CDR2 is YNNKEL in the germline V gene (reference sequence). The CDR3 runs 15 residues. Deletions cut 5 bases from V and 2 bases from J, with 12 bases between.

The chain recombines TRBV19 with TRBJ1-5, with a weak D call TRBD1 (6 bases). Germline CDR1 LNHDA, CDR2 SQIVND (reference sequence). CDR3 length: 15 residues. Trimming stripped 7 bases from V and 0 bases from J, with 13 bases between. CDR3 DNA: TGTGCCAGTACAGACAGGCCGTATAGCAATCAGCCCCAGCATTTT. It is translated as CASTDRPYSNQPQHF.

In its sample, this clone was seen a few times. The CDR3 sequence: CASSSRTGSLTEAFF. The CDR3 bases are TGTGCCAGCAGCTCGCGGACAGGGAGTCTCACTGAAGCTTTCTTT. This rearrangement joins TRBV7-6 to TRBJ1-1; 8 bases line up with TRBD1. The trim removed 4 bases at V and 4 bases at J, leaving 8 bases unmatched. There are 15 residues in the CDR3. Looked up from germline, CDR1 is SGHVS and CDR2 is FNYEAQ.

The chain employs TRBV3-1 (or the pseudogene TRBV3-2) and TRBJ1-2, with 7 bases that match TRBD1. The trim removed 4 bases at V and 8 bases at J, leaving 7 bases unmatched. CDR3 size: 13 residues. CDR1 is LGHDT and CDR2 is YNNKEL in the germline V gene (reference sequence). CDR3 amino acids: CASSLTGDRGYTF. CDR3 bases: TGTGCCAGCAGCCTAACAGGGGATAGGGGCTACACCTTC.

In this sample, this clone turned up a few times. V gene TRBV4-2 combines with J gene TRBJ1-3, with no clear D. There are 15 residues in the CDR3. V shed 4 bases and J shed 4 bases, with 14 bases lying between them. In germline, CDR1 is LGHNA, CDR2 YNFKEQ. This CDR3 reads CASSPNGVKGNTIYF. CDR3 DNA: TGTGCCAGCAGCCCGAACGGGGTGAAAGGAAACACCATATATTTT.

This sequence joins TRBV7-6 and TRBJ2-3; 7 bases are a match to TRBD1. The CDR3 loop spans 16 amino acids. V shed 5 bases and J 6 bases; nucleotides not matched to a gene: 14. Germline CDR1 is SGHVS and CDR2 is FNYEAQ. CDR3 in DNA: TGTGCCAGCAGCCCTTACACAGGGGTCGAAGTGGATACGCAGTATTTT. Protein product: CASSPYTGVEVDTQYF. Filled out from reference TRBV7-6 and TRBJ2-3, the complete variable domain reads GAGVSQSPRYKVTKRGQDVALRCDPISGHVSLYWYRQALGQGPEFLTYFNYEAQQDKSGLPNDRFSAERPEGSISTLTIQRTEQRDSAMYRCASSPYTGVEVDTQYFGPGTRLTVL.

The J gene is TRBJ1-6, the V gene TRBV6-5; D gene unclear. CDR3 size: 14 residues. Germline lookup yields CDR1 MNHEY and CDR2 SVGAGI. Trimming pared 6 bases from V and 10 bases from J, leaving 16 bases between. CDR3 DNA sequence: TGTGCCAGCAGCCCAGAGGGTTATGAGTCACCCCTCCACTTT. It encodes CASSPEGYESPLHF.

The J gene is TRBJ2-3, the V gene TRBV3-1 (or the pseudogene TRBV3-2); D might be TRBD1 (5 bases). CDR1 is LGHDT, CDR2 YNNKEL, per germline (reference sequence). The CDR3 covers 18 residues. Trimming shortened V by 1 base and J by 0 bases, and 17 bases separated the two germline ends. As DNA, the CDR3 is TGTGCCAGCAGCCAAGGCCTCAACAGGCTGTCTAGCACAGATACGCAGTATTTT. It codes for CASSQGLNRLSSTDTQYF.

The chain carries TRBV2 and TRBJ2-5, with D uncertain. Trimming removed 5 bases at V and 5 bases at J, with 12 bases between. This CDR3 is 13 amino acids long. The germline CDR1 and CDR2 sequences are SNHLY and FYNNEI. The CDR3 DNA is TGTGCCAGCAGTTCCGATCTGGAGGAGACCCAGTACTTC. Translating it yields CASSSDLEETQYF.

V usage is TRBV5-4 and J usage is TRBJ2-3; 8 bases are a match to TRBD1. The CDR3 extends over 15 amino acids. Unmatched junction bases numbered 9, after V lost 4 bases and J lost 5 bases. Germline values: CDR1 SGHNT, CDR2 YYREEE (reference sequence). DNA for the CDR3: TGTGCCAGCAGCCCAGCAAAGGACAGGGTAGATACGCAGTATTTT. Its translation: CASSPAKDRVDTQYF.

The rearrangement links TRBV5-1 to TRBJ2-3, with 11 bases fitting TRBD2. The CDR3 is 14 residues long. Germline V gene sequence: CDR1 SGHRS, CDR2 YFSETQ. J lost 4 bases, V lost 5 bases, and 3 bases had no gene match. The CDR3 loop is CASSSGGVPDTQYF. The CDR3 DNA is TGCGCCAGCAGTAGCGGGGGGGTTCCAGATACGCAGTATTTT. Looking up the rest from reference TRBV5-1 and TRBJ2-3 gives the full variable domain: KAGVTQTPRYLIKTRGQQVTLSCSPISGHRSVSWYQQTPGQGLQFLFEYFSETQRNKGNFPGRFSGRQFSNSRSEMNVSTLELGDSALYLCASSSGGVPDTQYFGPGTRLTVL.

V gene TRBV27 combines with J gene TRBJ1-3; D is uncertain. Trimming pared 5 bases from V and 0 bases from J, leaving 5 bases between. The CDR3 runs to 13 residues. The germline gives CDR1 MNHEY, CDR2 SMNVEV (reference sequence). CDR3 amino acids: CASSPLSGNTIYF. The CDR3 DNA is TGTGCCAGCAGTCCCCTCTCTGGAAACACCATATATTTT.

The chain has TRBV12-3 or TRBV12-4 and TRBJ1-2; tentative D call: TRBD1 (6 bases). V was cut by 3 bases and J by 2 bases, with 7 bases left in between. The CDR3 runs 13 residues. CDR3 residues: CASSFGQNYGYTF. Here the CDR3 DNA reads TGTGCCAGCAGTTTCGGACAGAACTATGGCTACACCTTC.

The V call is TRBV4-1, the J call TRBJ1-4, with D possibly TRBD1 on 6 matching bases. The V end lost 0 bases, the J end lost 7 bases, and 18 bases lay between the germline ends. The length of the CDR3 is 17 residues. Germline assignment: CDR1 MGHRA and CDR2 YSYEKL. The CDR3 DNA follows: TGCGCCAGCAGCCAAGACGCCTTACAGGGATTTAGTGAAAAACTGTTTTTT. Its translation: CASSQDALQGFSEKLFF.

This clone was seen only a few times. The chain recombines TRBV5-1 with TRBJ2-3, with 9 bases fitting TRBD1. The junction had 5 bases not matched to a gene; V was cut back by 3 bases and J by 6 bases. This CDR3 has 14 amino acids. The germline gives CDR1 SGHRS, CDR2 YFSETQ. CDR3 in amino acids: CASSSQGAADTQYF. CDR3 nucleotides: TGCGCCAGCAGCTCACAGGGGGCAGCCGATACGCAGTATTTT.

The chain is built from TRBV7-2 and TRBJ1-1; unclear D gene. The CDR3 is 13 amino acids. Germline-derived CDR1 and CDR2 are SGHTA and FQGNSA. V gave up 4 bases and J gave up 5 bases, with 11 bases separating them. The CDR3 here is CASSSDRRTEAFF. CDR3 DNA: TGTGCCAGCAGCTCCGATCGGCGGACTGAAGCTTTCTTT.

The V call is TRBV5-1, the J call TRBJ2-2; unclear D gene. The CDR3 has 13 residues. Per the germline V gene, CDR1 is SGHRS and CDR2 is YFSETQ. Trimming shortened V by 2 bases and J by 5 bases, and 7 bases separated the two germline ends. DNA for the CDR3: TGCGCCAGCAGCTTCACCGGGACCGGGGAGCTGTTTTTT. Translating gives CASSFTGTGELFF.